The 32 T cell receptor beta chains below all came from one sample that was sequenced in a study of identical twins. From the 5' RACE reads, TCRdb called clonotypes with MiXCR, one entry per CDR3 protein. The table records 200,000 or so distinct CDR3 sequences, 6.5% to 8.5% of them present only once. In addition, the sample was reused for a study of yellow fever vaccine responses in identical twins.

The sequencing input was memory (CD45RO+) T cells sorted from blood. The receptors shown here come from a woman aged 18 to 35 in good health.

This clonotype has more than one count but fewer than ten. The rearrangement joins TRBV27 to TRBJ2-1, with D possibly being TRBD2 (5 bases). The CDR3 runs to 16 residues. The germline gives CDR1 MNHEY, CDR2 SMNVEV (reference sequence). Trimming removed 2 bases at V and 0 bases at J, with 11 bases between. CDR3 region: CASSLDPGSSYNEQFF. As DNA, the CDR3 is TGTGCCAGCAGTTTAGATCCGGGGAGCTCCTACAATGAGCAGTTCTTC.

This clonotype was observed at least ten times. The gene calls are TRBV29-1 and TRBJ2-7; D is possibly TRBD2 (6 bases). The germline V gene has CDR1 SQVTM and CDR2 ANQGSEA. The CDR3 is made up of 13 amino acids. The V gene lost 6 bases and the J gene lost 0 bases, with 12 bases spanning the gap. CDR3 loop: CSVLRDFSYEQYF. CDR3 DNA sequence: TGCAGCGTCCTCCGGGACTTCTCCTACGAGCAGTACTTC.

This clonotype was detected ten times or more. This sequence joins TRBV5-1 and TRBJ2-1, with D tentatively TRBD1 or TRBD2 (5 bases each). The CDR3 is 16 amino acids. V was shortened by 1 base and J by 5 bases, with 16 bases between the two germline ends. Germline CDR1 and CDR2: SGHRS and YFSETQ. Here the CDR3 reads CASSLLGTENHNEQFF. As DNA, the CDR3 is TGCGCCAGCAGCTTGCTCGGGACGGAGAATCACAATGAGCAGTTCTTC.

Ten or more counts support this clonotype. The chain recombines TRBV12-3 or TRBV12-4 with TRBJ2-7, with D perhaps TRBD1 (6 bases). V lost 4 bases and J 2 bases, leaving 9 bases between the germline ends. This CDR3 has 13 amino acids. In nucleotides, the CDR3 is TGTGCCAGCAGTTACGGACAGACCTACGAGCAGTACTTC. It yields the protein CASSYGQTYEQYF.

V gene TRBV19 combines with J gene TRBJ1-5; TRBD1 agrees at 8 bases. J was trimmed by 2 bases and V by 5 bases; bases with no gene match: 5. The CDR3 loop spans 15 amino acids. Germline CDR1 LNHDA, CDR2 SQIVND (reference sequence). This CDR3 is CASSPTQGGNQPQHF. CDR3 in DNA: TGTGCCAGTAGTCCAACACAGGGGGGCAATCAGCCCCAGCATTTT.

This chain joins TRBV28 and TRBJ1-1; weak D call: TRBD1 (5 bases). CDR1 and CDR2 (germline): MDHEN, SYDVKM. The CDR3 spans 14 residues. V lost 5 bases, J lost 3 bases, and 13 bases lay in between. The CDR3 reads CASSQGRVDTEAFF. Here the CDR3 DNA reads TGTGCCAGCAGTCAGGGACGCGTAGACACTGAAGCTTTCTTT.

The chain has TRBV20-1 and TRBJ2-4; D is tentatively TRBD1 or TRBD2 (5 bases each). The CDR3 length is 12 residues. CDR1 is DFQATT, CDR2 SNEGSKA, per germline (reference sequence). V was clipped by 6 bases and J by 5 bases, with 11 bases between them. The DNA for the CDR3 is TGCAGTGCCCAATTGGGGGAAAACATTCAGTACTTC. This encodes CSAQLGENIQYF.

Ten or more counts support this clonotype. The gene calls are TRBV7-2 and TRBJ2-7, with D tentatively TRBD2 (5 bases). The CDR3 sequence is 14 residues long. CDR1 is SGHTA, CDR2 FQGNSA, per germline. Trimming removed 1 base from V and 0 bases from J, with 7 bases in between. The CDR3 coding sequence is TGTGCCAGCAGCTTAGTACTAGTCTCCTACGAGCAGTACTTC. This codes for CASSLVLVSYEQYF.

This clonotype was detected ten times or more. V usage is TRBV9 and J usage is TRBJ1-5, with D unresolved. The CDR3 runs 14 residues. V was cut by 0 bases and J by 2 bases, with 6 bases left in between. CDR1 is SGDLS, CDR2 YYNGEE, per germline. The CDR3 spells CASSVGVGNQPQHF. DNA for the CDR3: TGTGCCAGCAGCGTAGGGGTGGGCAATCAGCCCCAGCATTTT. Using reference TRBV9 and TRBJ1-5 for the parts outside the CDR3, the full variable domain is DSGVTQTPKHLITATGQRVTLRCSPRSGDLSVYWYQQSLDQGLQFLIQYYNGEERAKGNILERFSAQQFPDLHSELNLSSLELGDSALYFCASSVGVGNQPQHFGDGTRLSIL.

The table lists this clonotype with many counts. This chain links TRBV28 with TRBJ2-2, with D possibly matching TRBD1 (6 bases). CDR3 length: 14 residues. Germline lookup yields CDR1 MDHEN and CDR2 SYDVKM. V was clipped by 3 bases and J by 4 bases, with 9 bases between them. The CDR3 spells CASSLGDTTGELFF. The CDR3 region has the DNA TGTGCCAGCAGTTTGGGGGACACCACCGGGGAGCTGTTTTTT.

This clonotype was recorded at least ten times. The chain uses TRBV29-1 and TRBJ1-6, with TRBD1 identical over 9 bases. This CDR3 spans 12 amino acids. The V gene's germline CDR1 is SQVTM and CDR2 ANQGSEA. Unmatched junction bases numbered 1, after V lost 5 bases and J lost 8 bases. DNA of the CDR3: TGCAGCGTTCGACAGGGGGATTCACCCCTCCACTTT. Residues: CSVRQGDSPLHF.

Ten or more counts support this clonotype. The rearrangement links TRBV12-3 or TRBV12-4 to TRBJ1-3, with 7 bases lining up with TRBD1. Trimming at V came to 5 bases and at J to 2 bases, leaving 9 bases not matched to a gene. This CDR3 contains 16 residues. This CDR3 reads CASSPRRDSAGNTIYF. CDR3 coding DNA: TGTGCCAGCAGTCCAAGGAGGGACAGCGCTGGAAACACCATATATTTT.

This chain uses TRBV6-1 with TRBJ1-6, with D possibly being TRBD1 (5 bases). CDR1 is MNHNS and CDR2 is SASEGT in the germline V gene. The CDR3 consists of 13 residues. The ends were cut back, 7 bases at V and 5 bases at J, with 9 bases in the middle. The CDR3 coding sequence is TGTGCCAGCAAAGGGGTGAATAATTCACCCCTCCACTTT. Its protein is CASKGVNNSPLHF.

The chain carries TRBV3-1 and TRBJ2-3, with a weak D call TRBD2 (6 bases). The CDR3 has 16 residues. The V end lost 1 base, the J end lost 8 bases, and 19 bases lay between the germline ends. Germline CDR1 reads LGHDT; CDR2 reads YNNKEL (reference sequence). CDR3 protein: CASSQVAPTFGGTQYF. CDR3 sequence (DNA): TGTGCCAGCAGCCAAGTAGCCCCCACATTCGGGGGTACGCAGTATTTT.

This clonotype was counted only a few times. The rearrangement uses TRBV13 and TRBJ2-3; D not certain. CDR3 size: 15 residues. Germline CDR1 PRHDT, CDR2 FYEKMQ (reference sequence). The germline V and J ends were trimmed by 3 bases and 1 base, with 11 bases remaining between them. Written as DNA, the CDR3 is TGTGCCAGCAGCTTTTATAGAGGAGGCACAGATACGCAGTATTTT. Translation: CASSFYRGGTDTQYF.

This clonotype has more than one count but fewer than ten. The chain is built from TRBV5-6 and TRBJ2-5; TRBD1 is a possible D gene (5 bases). Germline V gene lookup returns CDR1 SGHDT and CDR2 YYEEEE. Trimming pared 6 bases from V and 2 bases from J, leaving 17 bases between. The CDR3 runs to 15 residues. DNA of the CDR3: TGTGCCAGCATAAGTAGACAGCGAAAGCAAGAGACCCAGTACTTC. Encoded protein: CASISRQRKQETQYF. The complete variable domain, with remaining parts taken from reference TRBV5-6 and TRBJ2-5, reads DAGVTQSPTHLIKTRGQQVTLRCSPKSGHDTVSWYQQALGQGPQFIFQYYEEEERQRGNFPDRFSGHQFPNYSSELNVNALLLGDSALYLCASISRQRKQETQYFGPGTRLLVL.

This clonotype came up many times. The J gene is TRBJ2-1, the V gene TRBV5-6; no clear D. V was trimmed by 3 bases and J by 3 bases, leaving 13 bases between them. Germline V gene data show CDR1 as SGHDT and CDR2 as YYEEEE. The CDR3 consists of 15 residues. CDR3 sequence: CASSSLKTDYNEQFF. CDR3 sequence (DNA): TGTGCCAGCAGCTCCTTAAAGACTGACTACAATGAGCAGTTCTTC.

This clonotype has a handful of counts. V gene TRBV10-3 combines with J gene TRBJ2-1; no clear D gene. There are 14 residues in the CDR3. With 3 bases removed from V and 7 bases from J, the gap between germline ends came to 13 bases. Germline V gives CDR1 ENHRY, CDR2 SYGVKD. The CDR3: CAISDDLAANEQFF. CDR3 sequence (DNA): TGTGCCATCAGTGATGATCTGGCCGCTAATGAGCAGTTCTTC.

CDR3 sequence: CASSQRQANTEAFF. In nucleotides, the CDR3 is TGTGCCAGCAGCCAGCGACAGGCGAACACTGAAGCTTTCTTT. The rearrangement joins TRBV27 to TRBJ1-1; possible D gene TRBD1, 6 bases. Germline-derived CDR1 and CDR2 are MNHEY and SMNVEV (reference sequence). V was trimmed by 6 bases and J by 1 base, leaving 12 bases between them. The CDR3 has 14 amino acids.

With regard to this clonotype: At one of its ends the junction is not consistent with the germline gene, which may arise from a read error. J is TRBJ2-6 and V is TRBV7-7; D remains ambiguous. The CDR3 length is 16 residues. Germline CDR1 reads SSHAT; CDR2 reads FNYEAQ (reference sequence). Written as DNA, the CDR3 is TGTGCTAGCAGCCCACGACTGTTCTCTGGGGCCAACGTCCTGACTTTC. Residues: CASSPRLFSGANVLTF.

This clonotype was counted a few times. The chain couples TRBV28 to TRBJ2-1; TRBD2 matches at 10 bases. Per the germline V gene, CDR1 is MDHEN and CDR2 is SYDVKM. Trimming at V came to 6 bases and at J to 4 bases, leaving 6 bases not matched to a gene. This CDR3 region has 15 residues. DNA for the CDR3: TGTGCCAGCAGATCTAGCGGGAGCACTTACAATGAGCAGTTCTTC. Protein product: CASRSSGSTYNEQFF.

CDR3 amino acids: CASSVFAGQGTGELFF. CDR3 in DNA: TGTGCCAGCAGTGTTTTCGCAGGACAGGGCACCGGGGAGCTGTTTTTT. The chain employs TRBV6-4 and TRBJ2-2; 8 positions agree with TRBD1. The CDR3 is 16 amino acids. The V segment lost 4 bases and the J segment 4 bases; nucleotides outside the gene matches: 8. Germline loops: CDR1 MRHNA, CDR2 SNTAGT.

The genes are TRBV11-2 and TRBJ2-5; D remains unclear. CDR1 and CDR2 (germline): SGHAT, FQNNGV. The V and J ends lost 1 base and 0 bases respectively, with 6 bases between them. The CDR3 is 14 amino acids. CDR3 sequence: CASSLGQNQETQYF. Written as DNA, the CDR3 is TGTGCCAGCAGCTTAGGACAAAACCAAGAGACCCAGTACTTC. The entire variable domain, with the rest obtained from reference TRBV11-2 and TRBJ2-5, is as follows: EAGVAQSPRYKIIEKRQSVAFWCNPISGHATLYWYQQILGQGPKLLIQFQNNGVVDDSQLPKDRFSAERLKGVDSTLKIQPAKLEDSAVYLCASSLGQNQETQYFGPGTRLLVL.

This chain uses TRBV10-3 with TRBJ2-1; D is possibly TRBD1 or TRBD2 (5 bases each). Trimming shortened V by 4 bases and J by 4 bases, and 14 bases separated the two germline ends. Per germline, CDR1 ENHRY and CDR2 SYGVKD. The CDR3 spans 15 residues. CDR3 region: CAISATLGDYNEQFF. For the CDR3, the DNA is TGTGCCATCAGTGCTACTCTGGGGGATTACAATGAGCAGTTCTTC.

In its sample, this clonotype was seen many times. V usage is TRBV27 and J usage is TRBJ2-1, with D perhaps matching TRBD2 (8 bases). CDR1 MNHEY and CDR2 SMNVEV come from the germline V gene (reference sequence). CDR3 length: 19 residues. The V end was cut by 4 bases, the J end by 7 bases, with 29 bases between. The CDR3: CASSSDRVILREGVNEQFF. The CDR3 DNA is TGTGCCAGCAGTTCAGACAGGGTTATATTACGGGAGGGGGTGAATGAGCAGTTCTTC.

This clonotype was recorded many times. The chain uses TRBV15 and TRBJ2-2; no clear D gene. Germline V CDR1 and CDR2: LNHNV, YYDKDF (reference sequence). The CDR3 sequence is 14 residues long. Deletions cut 5 bases from V and 3 bases from J, with 10 bases between. This CDR3 is CATSFGEDTGELFF. In nucleotides, the CDR3 is TGTGCCACCAGCTTCGGTGAGGACACCGGGGAGCTGTTTTTT.

This clonotype has only a few counts. The chain carries TRBV7-2 and TRBJ2-2; maybe TRBD2 (6 bases). Trimming removed 4 bases from V and 4 bases from J, with 10 bases in between. CDR3 length: 14 residues. The V gene's germline CDR1 is SGHTA and CDR2 FQGNSA. The CDR3 bases are TGTGCCAGCAGCTCAGCCGGGAGCACCGGGGAGCTGTTTTTT. Residues: CASSSAGSTGELFF.

This clonotype has at least ten counts. V is TRBV20-1 and J is TRBJ2-7; 7 nucleotides align to TRBD1. V shed 3 bases and J 2 bases; nucleotides not matched to a gene: 7. The V gene's germline CDR1 is DFQATT and CDR2 SNEGSKA (reference sequence). The CDR3 covers 14 residues. The DNA for the CDR3 is TGCAGTGCTAGGTTACAGGGGCCTACCTACGAGCAGTACTTC. Its translation: CSARLQGPTYEQYF.

This clonotype was observed a handful of times. The J gene is TRBJ2-1, the V gene TRBV3-1, with D perhaps matching TRBD1 or TRBD2 (6 bases each). The CDR3 consists of 14 residues. Germline V gives CDR1 LGHDT, CDR2 YNNKEL (reference sequence). Between the trimmed V and J ends, which lost 4 bases and 8 bases, there was a span of 15 bases. CDR3: CASSPRTGAYEQFF. The CDR3 DNA sequence: TGTGCCAGCAGCCCGCGTACGGGGGCGTATGAGCAGTTCTTC.

The chain carries TRBV10-3 and TRBJ2-1, with 9 bases aligning to TRBD1. The CDR3 totals 16 residues. Unmatched junction bases numbered 8, after V lost 4 bases and J lost 4 bases. Germline loops: CDR1 ENHRY, CDR2 SYGVKD. The DNA for the CDR3 is TGTGCCATCAGTGGCAGGGGGGGGACAGGGTACAATGAGCAGTTCTTC. Its translation is CAISGRGGTGYNEQFF.

The V call is TRBV25-1, the J call TRBJ2-3, with a weak D call TRBD2 (6 bases). V was pared by 6 bases and J by 6 bases, with 25 bases between. The CDR3 consists of 17 residues. Germline values: CDR1 MGHDK, CDR2 SYGVNS. The CDR3 spells CASSDPEGLVIRDTQYF. The CDR3 region has the DNA TGTGCCAGCAGCGATCCGGAGGGGTTAGTTATTCGGGATACGCAGTATTTT. The whole variable domain, remainder taken from reference TRBV25-1 and TRBJ2-3, is EADIYQTPRYLVIGTGKKITLECSQTMGHDKMYWYQQDPGMELHLIHYSYGVNSTEKGDLSSESTVSRIRTEHFPLTLESARPSHTSQYLCASSDPEGLVIRDTQYFGPGTRLTVL.

Many counts were recorded for this clonotype. V and J are TRBV9 and TRBJ1-1, with 10 bases matching TRBD1. V shed 0 bases and J 11 bases; nucleotides not matched to a gene: 7. From germline, CDR1 is SGDLS and CDR2 YYNGEE. The CDR3 is made up of 14 amino acids. The CDR3 DNA follows: TGTGCCAGCAGCGTAGGTTATCGGGACAGGGGCGCTTTCTTT. Amino acids: CASSVGYRDRGAFF.